This T cell receptor beta chain was sequenced in a study of blood T cell repertoires in COVID-19. Background on the study: Specimens from acute and convalescent COVID-19 originated in the United States, Italy and Spain. In each case, the material was cDNA or gDNA derived from T cells, B-cell-depleted T cells, or PBMCs.

Germline V gives CDR1 MNHEY, CDR2 SVGAGI. This CDR3 is 14 amino acids long. Trimming removed 8 bases from V and 0 bases from J; junction bases left unmatched: 4. The authors' processing: Estimation of nucleated cell counts relied on the amplification of reference gene primers. Some clones are missing from TCRdb's copy, which holds only in-frame ones; the method was immunoSEQ multiplex PCR. V and J calls and clone size come straight from that table; D and trimming were deduced from the DNA. The data show 27,000 or so clones, approximately 82% seen once. The sequence derives from an older man with active or convalescent COVID-19. The V call is TRBV6-5, the J call TRBJ2-7, with TRBD1 identical over 10 bases. Sequenced material: peripheral blood. DNA of the CDR3: TGTGCCAGCCGGGACAGGGGTCCCTCCTACGAGCAGTACTTC. The encoded protein is CASRDRGPSYEQYF.